The rows below give T cell receptor beta chains drawn from one sample of a study of T-cell memory formation after mild COVID-19. One entry per CDR3 protein, called by TCRdb with MiXCR from the 5' RACE reads. The table records over 300,000 distinct CDR3 sequences, around a fifth of them present only once. Sequenced material: PBMCs or a T cell subset sorted from them (not recorded which). The receptors originated from a man younger than 35 who had mild COVID-19 (a few samples of this study predate the infection). Cell type and time point are not known. Both conserved end residues are part of each CDR3. D genes are given only for firm matches. Size values are once, few and many counts, or a class for expanded clones, and some rows have none.

V gene	D gene	CDR3 length	J gene	clone size	CDR3 DNA	CDR3 protein
TRBV7-2	TRBD2	15	TRBJ2-7	many	TGTGCCAGCAGCCACGGACTAGCCAATACCTACGAGCAGTACTTC	CASSHGLANTYEQYF
TRBV9	.	14	TRBJ2-7	.	TGTGCCAGCAGCGCGATCGGGGGGCAAGACGAGCAGTACTTC	CASSAIGGQDEQYF
TRBV24-1	.	12	TRBJ1-5	few	TGTGCCACCTCACAGGGCGGTCAGCCCCAGCATTTT	CATSQGGQPQHF
TRBV5-1	TRBD2	18	TRBJ2-1	many	TGCGCCAGCAGCACCGGGACTAGCGGGAAGAGCTCCTACAATGAGCAGTTCTTC	CASSTGTSGKSSYNEQFF
TRBV20-1	.	10	TRBJ2-1	few	TGCAGTGCTAGAGATGGAGAGCAGTTCTTC	CSARDGEQFF
TRBV25-1	.	14	TRBJ1-1	.	TGTGCCAGCAGTGAACAGCGTGCTAGCACTGAAGCTTTCTTT	CASSEQRASTEAFF
TRBV24-1	.	16	TRBJ2-1	few	TGTGCCACCAGTGATCCTAGGGGGGGGAATTGGAATGAGCAGTTCTTC	CATSDPRGGNWNEQFF
TRBV4-3	.	15	TRBJ2-2	.	TGCGCCAGCAGCCAAGGCGGGGCCTACACCGGGGAGCTGTTTTTT	CASSQGGAYTGELFF
TRBV7-3	TRBD1	14	TRBJ2-3	.	TGTGCCAGCAGCGCCCGGGACAGGGAAGACTCGCAGTATTTT	CASSARDREDSQYF
TRBV7-6	TRBD2	15	TRBJ2-3	few	TGTGCCAGCAGCTTAGCGTGGCGGGGGGACGGGACGCAGTATTTT	CASSLAWRGDGTQYF
TRBV23-1	TRBD2	14	TRBJ2-4	few	TGCGCCAGCAGTCAACCGGGCGGGGGAAACATTCAGTACTTC	CASSQPGGGNIQYF
TRBV5-1	TRBD1	13	TRBJ2-7	few	TGCGCCAGCAGCTTTACCAGGGGGCGAGAGCAGTACTTC	CASSFTRGREQYF
TRBV9	.	14	TRBJ1-4	.	TGTGCCAGCAGCGTAGCGGCAGCCAGAGAAAAACTGTTTTTT	CASSVAAAREKLFF
TRBV29-1	.	15	TRBJ2-5	.	TGCAGCGTTGAAGATACAGGGTTTTCCTTTGAGACCCAGTACTTC	CSVEDTGFSFETQYF
TRBV20-1	.	11	TRBJ2-3	.	TGCAGTAGGATGCACGGGGATACGCAGTATTTT	CSRMHGDTQYF
TRBV6-5	.	14	TRBJ2-3	few	TGTGCCAGCGGGGTCCGGGGAAGCACAGATACGCAGTATTTT	CASGVRGSTDTQYF
TRBV5-1	.	13	TRBJ2-3	few	TGCGCCAGCAGCCGGGAGTTGACTAATACGCAGTATTTT	CASSRELTNTQYF
TRBV4-1	TRBD2	15	TRBJ2-3	.	TGCGCCAGCAGCCTAACTAGCGGGGAGGGAGATACGCAGTATTTT	CASSLTSGEGDTQYF
TRBV6-5	.	12	TRBJ1-1	.	TGTGCCAGCAGTACCCCCCTAGCAGAAGCTTTCTTT	CASSTPLAEAFF
TRBV5-1	TRBD1	14	TRBJ2-5	.	TGCGCCAGCAGCCTAGGTGGGACAGCCGAGACCCAGTACTTC	CASSLGGTAETQYF
TRBV7-9	TRBD2	14	TRBJ2-7	.	TGTGCCAGCAGACGAGCGGGGGGGCGCTACGAGCAGTACTTC	CASRRAGGRYEQYF
TRBV19	TRBD1	14	TRBJ1-1	few	TGTGCCAGTAGGCCACAGGGGTTTTTCACTGAAGCTTTCTTT	CASRPQGFFTEAFF
TRBV3-1	.	14	TRBJ2-1	.	TGTGCCAGCAGCCAAGATCTCCCAGTCGATGAGCAGTTCTTC	CASSQDLPVDEQFF
TRBV12-3/TRBV12-4	.	14	TRBJ2-5	.	TGTGCCAGCAGTTCCGGTGGCCATGGAGAGACCCAGTACTTC	CASSSGGHGETQYF
TRBV28	.	14	TRBJ2-3	once	TGTGCCAGCAGTTCGGTTGGGGAGGCAGATACGCAGTATTTT	CASSSVGEADTQYF
TRBV5-5	.	15	TRBJ1-2	.	TGTGCCAGCAGCTCGGACGGATGGGGCCCGTATGGCTACACCTTC	CASSSDGWGPYGYTF
TRBV11-2	.	13	TRBJ1-6	.	TGTGCCAGCAGGGACGCGGGGAGTTCACCCCTCCACTTT	CASRDAGSSPLHF
TRBV7-9	TRBD2	18	TRBJ2-1	few	TGTGCCAGCACCCCGCAGACTAGCGATGGGGGCTCCTACAATGAGCAGTTCTTC	CASTPQTSDGGSYNEQFF
TRBV20-1	TRBD1	14	TRBJ1-2	many	TGCAGTGCTAGAGATCAGGGACAGGGGGAAGGCTACACCTTC	CSARDQGQGEGYTF
TRBV20-1	.	13	TRBJ2-3	.	TGCAGTGCTAGAGAATCGGGAACAGATACGCAGTATTTT	CSARESGTDTQYF
TRBV15	.	14	TRBJ2-7	few	TGTGCCACCAGCAGGGACAGCACTTCCTACGAGCAGTACTTC	CATSRDSTSYEQYF
TRBV13	.	13	TRBJ2-5	.	TGTGCCAGCAGCGTTGGATTGGGAGAGACCCAGTACTTC	CASSVGLGETQYF
TRBV5-1	TRBD1	18	TRBJ1-2	.	TGCGCCAGCAGCTTGGAGAAGTCACAGGGGGCAAGCTCGTATGGCTACACCTTC	CASSLEKSQGASSYGYTF
TRBV12-3/TRBV12-4	.	12	TRBJ2-3	.	TGTGCCAGCAGAGCAACGAGGGATACGCAGTATTTT	CASRATRDTQYF
TRBV4-1	TRBD1	15	TRBJ1-5	few	TGCGCCAGCAGCCAGGGACAGGTACTTAATCAGCCCCAGCATTTT	CASSQGQVLNQPQHF
TRBV6-2/TRBV6-3	.	18	TRBJ1-1	.	TGTGCCAGCAGTTATTCGTTTAATTCGGTGGGAATCGAAACTGAAGCTTTCTTT	CASSYSFNSVGIETEAFF
TRBV5-1	.	15	TRBJ1-2	few	TGCGCCAGCAGCAGGCGGGGGGAAACAGACTATGGCTACACCTTC	CASSRRGETDYGYTF
TRBV4-2	.	14	TRBJ1-6	.	TGTGCCAGCAGCCAAGGGACGCTTAATTCACCCCTCCACTTT	CASSQGTLNSPLHF